Each of the 11 T cell receptor beta chains below was sequenced from the same sample in a study of blood T cell repertoires in COVID-19. Profiling relied on immunoSEQ multiplex PCR, and the TCRdb table lists in-frame clones only, not all of them. Of 200,000 to 300,000 clones listed, around 88% are singletons. Sequencing was performed on PBMCs or T cells enriched from blood (not recorded which). The source of these receptors is a woman aged 35 to 49 with acute COVID-19.

This chain connects TRBV19 to TRBJ2-5; 8 nucleotides match TRBD1. Germline CDR1 and CDR2: LNHDA and SQIVND (reference sequence). V was pared by 10 bases and J by 1 base, with 5 bases of the junction left unmatched. The CDR3 spans 13 residues. In DNA, the CDR3 is TGTGCCACCGGACAGGGACGCCAAGAGACCCAGTACTTC. It encodes CATGQGRQETQYF. The complete variable domain, with remaining parts taken from reference TRBV19 and TRBJ2-5, reads DGGITQSPKYLFRKEGQNVTLSCEQNLNHDAMYWYRQDPGQGLRLIYYSQIVNDFQKGDIAEGYSVSREKKESFPLTVTSAQKNPTAFYLCATGQGRQETQYFGPGTRLLVL.

The V call is TRBV10-3, the J call TRBJ1-5; possible D gene TRBD1, 6 bases. Trimming removed 4 bases from V and 8 bases from J, with 12 bases in between. Germline V gene data show CDR1 as ENHRY and CDR2 as SYGVKD. The CDR3 is made up of 13 amino acids. The CDR3 DNA sequence: TGTGCCATCAGTGGGGGCCAGGGGAAGCCCCAGCATTTT. This translates into CAISGGQGKPQHF.

The gene calls are TRBV2 and TRBJ1-2; 8 bases fit TRBD1. The CDR3 consists of 13 residues. J gave up 8 bases and V 2 bases, and 4 bases lay outside the gene matches. CDR1 is SNHLY, CDR2 FYNNEI, per germline. The CDR3 spells CASSEQGAQGYTF. The CDR3 region has the DNA TGTGCCAGCAGTGAACAGGGGGCGCAAGGCTACACCTTC.

For this clone: A far larger clone is off by one base, so a read error is likely. The chain employs TRBV12-3 or TRBV12-4 and TRBJ2-2; no definite D call. The CDR3 is 12 residues long. With 6 bases removed from V and 0 bases from J, the gap between germline ends came to 2 bases. CDR3 coding DNA: TGTGCCAGCAGCTCGAACACCGGGGAGCTGTTTTTT. It translates to CASSSNTGELFF.

This chain connects TRBV5-4 to TRBJ1-6; the D gene is possibly TRBD1 (6 bases). Germline values: CDR1 SGHNT, CDR2 YYREEE (reference sequence). The CDR3 is 16 amino acids. The V and J ends lost 4 bases and 0 bases respectively, with 11 bases between them. CDR3 nucleotides: TGTGCCAGCAGCCGGGAGGACAGCTCCTATAATTCACCCCTCCACTTT. Translation gives CASSREDSSYNSPLHF.

This chain connects TRBV18 to TRBJ1-2, with 8 bases matching TRBD1. The CDR3 loop spans 14 amino acids. The germline gives CDR1 KGHSH, CDR2 LQKENI. Trimming removed 4 bases from V and 4 bases from J; junction bases left unmatched: 5. The CDR3 DNA reads as TGTGCCAGCTCACATGGACAGGGAGTCTATGGCTACACCTTC. This sequence encodes CASSHGQGVYGYTF. Full variable domain (remainder filled in from reference TRBV18 and TRBJ1-2): NAGVMQNPRHLVRRRGQEARLRCSPMKGHSHVYWYRQLPEEGLKFMVYLQKENIIDESGMPKERFSAEFPKEGPSILRIQQVVRGDSAAYFCASSHGQGVYGYTFGSGTRLTVV.

This chain's CDR3 is CASSPPTTRLGNIQYF. Written as DNA, the CDR3 is TGTGCCAGCTCACCACCGACAACTAGACTTGGAAACATTCAGTACTTC. This chain joins TRBV18 and TRBJ2-4; a weak D match, TRBD2 (5 bases). The ends were cut back, 0 bases at V and 6 bases at J, with 15 bases in the middle. The length of the CDR3 is 16 residues. Germline loops: CDR1 KGHSH, CDR2 LQKENI.

The chain links TRBV4-3 to TRBJ1-5; D unclear. This CDR3 comprises 16 residues. Trimming shortened V by 4 bases and J by 3 bases, and 16 bases separated the two germline ends. From germline, CDR1 is LGHNA and CDR2 YSLEER. The CDR3 sequence is CASSPSIGHLNQPQHF. The CDR3 bases are TGCGCCAGCAGCCCAAGTATTGGGCACCTCAATCAGCCCCAGCATTTT.

This sequence joins TRBV7-2 and TRBJ1-1, with unresolved D. The V gene's germline CDR1 is SGHTA and CDR2 FQGNSA. The CDR3 has 13 residues. V gave up 1 base and J gave up 1 base, with 4 bases separating them. The CDR3 reads CASSLVQNTEAFF. The CDR3 region has the DNA TGTGCCAGCAGCTTAGTACAGAACACTGAAGCTTTCTTT.

The chain employs TRBV25-1 and TRBJ2-7, with no clear D. V lost 6 bases, J lost 4 bases, and 22 bases lay in between. Germline CDR1 and CDR2: MGHDK and SYGVNS. The CDR3 loop spans 16 amino acids. The CDR3 here is CASSGQDQTGSYEQYF. CDR3 coding DNA: TGTGCCAGCAGCGGTCAGGATCAAACCGGCAGTTACGAGCAGTACTTC.

V usage is TRBV11-3 and J usage is TRBJ2-5; 7 bases match TRBD1. Germline lookup yields CDR1 SGHNT and CDR2 YENEEA. The trim removed 3 bases at V and 6 bases at J, leaving 7 bases unmatched. The CDR3 runs to 14 residues. The CDR3 nucleotides are TGTGCCAGCAGCTTGGACGACAGGGTAAAGACCCAGTACTTC. Its protein is CASSLDDRVKTQYF. Full variable domain (remainder filled in from reference TRBV11-3 and TRBJ2-5): EAGVVQSPRYKIIEKKQPVAFWCNPISGHNTLYWYLQNLGQGPELLIRYENEEAVDDSQLPKDRFSAERLKGVDSTLKIQPAELGDSAVYLCASSLDDRVKTQYFGPGTRLLVL.